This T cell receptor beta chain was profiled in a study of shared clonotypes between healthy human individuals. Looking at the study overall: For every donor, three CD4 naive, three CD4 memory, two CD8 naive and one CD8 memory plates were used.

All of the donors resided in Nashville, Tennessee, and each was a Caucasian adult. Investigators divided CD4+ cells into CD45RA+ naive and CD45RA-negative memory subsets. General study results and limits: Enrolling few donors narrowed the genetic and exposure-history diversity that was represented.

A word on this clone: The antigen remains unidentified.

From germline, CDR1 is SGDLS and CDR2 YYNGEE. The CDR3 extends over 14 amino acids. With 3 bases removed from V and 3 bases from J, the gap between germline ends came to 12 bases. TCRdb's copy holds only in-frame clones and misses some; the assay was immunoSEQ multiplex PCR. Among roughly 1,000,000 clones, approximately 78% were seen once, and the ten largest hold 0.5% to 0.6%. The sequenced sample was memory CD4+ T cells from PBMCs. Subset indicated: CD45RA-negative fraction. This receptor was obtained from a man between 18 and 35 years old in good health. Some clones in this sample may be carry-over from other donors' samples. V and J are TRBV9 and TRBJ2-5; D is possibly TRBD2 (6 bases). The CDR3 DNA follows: TGTGCCAGCAGCGCGGGGGTGGGGAAAGAGACCCAGTACTTC. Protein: CASSAGVGKETQYF. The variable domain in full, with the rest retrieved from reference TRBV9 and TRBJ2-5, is DSGVTQTPKHLITATGQRVTLRCSPRSGDLSVYWYQQSLDQGLQFLIQYYNGEERAKGNILERFSAQQFPDLHSELNLSSLELGDSALYFCASSAGVGKETQYFGPGTRLLVL.